These T cell receptor beta chains were read from a single sample in a study of T cell responses to AZD1222 COVID-19 vaccine. Assay: immunoSEQ multiplex PCR; the TCRdb copy retains only in-frame clones and omits some. The sample carries tens of thousands of clones, under 95% recorded once. The specimen was peripheral blood, collected on day 0 of MenACWY control vaccination. Receptors were obtained from an adult in good health. The CDR3 runs from the conserved cysteine through the conserved F or W. The D gene is left open where the match is weak. Rows may omit the clone size; those that give it use once, few, many or a size class.

size: once; V: TRBV10-3; D: NA; J: TRBJ2-5; CDR3: CAISVEFGSIRETQYF; DNA: TGTGCCATCAGTGTCGAGTTTGGGAGCATCCGGGAGACCCAGTACTTC
size: NA; V: TRBV9; D: NA; J: TRBJ2-3; CDR3: CASSVGASIGTDTQYF; DNA: TGTGCCAGCAGCGTAGGGGCGTCAATCGGCACAGATACGCAGTATTTT
size: NA; V: TRBV6-4; D: NA; J: TRBJ2-5; CDR3: CASSALSGETQYF; DNA: TGTGCCAGCAGTGCCCTGAGCGGAGAGACCCAGTACTTC
size: once; V: TRBV29-1; D: NA; J: TRBJ1-2; CDR3: CSGKGSGGYTF; DNA: TGCAGCGGCAAGGGGAGCGGGGGCTACACCTTC
size: NA; V: TRBV27; D: TRBD1; J: TRBJ1-6; CDR3: CASSETGKNSPLHF; DNA: TGTGCCAGCAGCGAGACAGGGAAGAATTCACCCCTCCACTTT
size: NA; V: TRBV28; D: NA; J: TRBJ2-2; CDR3: CASTGHPNTGELFF; DNA: TGTGCCAGCACGGGACACCCGAACACCGGGGAGCTGTTTTTT
size: NA; V: TRBV10-2; D: NA; J: TRBJ2-3; CDR3: CASRLPPADTQYF; DNA: TGCGCCAGCAGACTACCCCCCGCAGATACGCAGTATTTT
size: once; V: TRBV2; D: TRBD2; J: TRBJ2-3; CDR3: CASSGGTSGRATDTQYF; DNA: TGTGCCAGCAGTGGGGGGACTAGCGGGAGGGCCACAGATACGCAGTATTTT
size: NA; V: TRBV4-2; D: NA; J: TRBJ1-2; CDR3: CASSDRDTSNYGYTF; DNA: TGTGCCAGCAGCGACCGGGACACTTCTAACTATGGCTACACCTTC
size: NA; V: TRBV7-8; D: NA; J: TRBJ1-5; CDR3: CASSRSYSNQPQHF; DNA: TGTGCCAGCAGCCGGAGTTATAGCAATCAGCCCCAGCATTTT
size: NA; V: TRBV5-1; D: NA; J: TRBJ2-1; CDR3: CASSPGGGGWASGDNEQFF; DNA: TGCGCCAGCAGCCCTGGGGGAGGGGGCTGGGCTAGCGGCGACAATGAGCAGTTCTTC
size: NA; V: TRBV10-2; D: TRBD1; J: TRBJ1-2; CDR3: CASSGLPGQVFYGYTF; DNA: TGCGCCAGCAGTGGGCTTCCGGGACAGGTATTCTATGGCTACACCTTC
size: NA; V: TRBV4-2; D: NA; J: TRBJ2-1; CDR3: CASSQETYNEQFF; DNA: TGTGCCAGCAGCCAAGAAACCTACAATGAGCAGTTCTTC
size: NA; V: TRBV5-4; D: NA; J: TRBJ1-2; CDR3: CASSLEGLSGYTF; DNA: TGTGCCAGCAGCTTGGAAGGACTTAGTGGCTACACCTTC
size: NA; V: TRBV5-1; D: NA; J: TRBJ1-1; CDR3: CASSEGVWSANMNTEAFF; DNA: TGCGCCAGCAGCGAGGGGGTTTGGTCAGCTAACATGAACACTGAAGCTTTCTTT
size: NA; V: TRBV2; D: NA; J: TRBJ2-2; CDR3: CASSEFEGANTGELFF; DNA: TGTGCCAGCAGTGAATTCGAGGGGGCGAACACCGGGGAGCTGTTTTTT
size: few; V: TRBV4-3; D: TRBD1; J: TRBJ2-1; CDR3: CASSHQLSGTGVSNEQFF; DNA: TGCGCCAGCAGCCATCAACTCTCCGGGACAGGGGTGTCCAATGAGCAGTTCTTC
size: NA; V: TRBV6-5; D: TRBD1; J: TRBJ2-5; CDR3: CASRQTGTQETQYF; DNA: TGTGCCAGCAGACAGACAGGGACCCAAGAGACCCAGTACTTC
size: NA; V: TRBV10-3; D: NA; J: TRBJ1-1; CDR3: CASTGTTNTEAFF; DNA: TGTGCCAGCACCGGGACAACGAACACTGAAGCTTTCTTT
size: NA; V: TRBV5-1; D: NA; J: TRBJ1-2; CDR3: CASSPTGTSLGYTF; DNA: TGCGCCAGCAGCCCAACCGGGACCTCCCTTGGCTACACCTTC
size: NA; V: TRBV5-1; D: NA; J: TRBJ1-1; CDR3: CASSPGAENTEAFF; DNA: TGCGCCAGCAGCCCCGGGGCGGAGAACACTGAAGCTTTCTTT
size: NA; V: TRBV7-9; D: NA; J: TRBJ2-7; CDR3: CASNDYEQYF; DNA: TGTGCCAGCAACGACTACGAGCAGTACTTC
size: NA; V: TRBV19; D: NA; J: TRBJ1-1; CDR3: CASSMWDTEAFF; DNA: TGTGCCAGTAGTATGTGGGACACTGAAGCTTTCTTT
size: NA; V: TRBV10-3; D: TRBD1; J: TRBJ1-2; CDR3: CAIGGTESGYTF; DNA: TGTGCCATAGGGGGGACAGAGTCTGGCTACACCTTC
size: NA; V: TRBV6-2/TRBV6-3; D: NA; J: TRBJ1-1; CDR3: CASSYNVRAAFF; DNA: TGTGCCAGCAGTTATAATGTCAGGGCGGCTTTCTTT
size: NA; V: TRBV25-1; D: TRBD1; J: TRBJ1-2; CDR3: CASSRQGASGYTF; DNA: TGTGCCAGCAGCAGACAGGGTGCAAGTGGCTACACCTTC
size: NA; V: TRBV12-3/TRBV12-4; D: TRBD1; J: TRBJ2-1; CDR3: CASSGTGGRIPFF; DNA: TGTGCCAGCAGCGGGACAGGGGGCCGAATTCCGTTCTTC
size: NA; V: TRBV12-5; D: NA; J: TRBJ1-1; CDR3: CASGSDDSEAFF; DNA: TGTGCTAGTGGCTCCGACGACAGTGAAGCTTTCTTT
size: few; V: TRBV7-8; D: NA; J: TRBJ1-6; CDR3: CASSFHTRRTSQHSPLHF; DNA: TGTGCCAGCAGCTTCCATACTAGACGGACCAGTCAGCATTCACCCCTCCACTTT
size: NA; V: TRBV2; D: NA; J: TRBJ2-5; CDR3: CASRQETQYF; DNA: TGTGCCAGCAGGCAAGAGACCCAGTACTTC
size: NA; V: TRBV5-4; D: NA; J: TRBJ1-6; CDR3: CASSLEPGRGSPLHF; DNA: TGTGCCAGCAGCTTGGAGCCAGGGAGAGGTTCACCCCTCCACTTT
size: NA; V: TRBV6-2/TRBV6-3; D: NA; J: TRBJ2-6; CDR3: CASSYSGGANVLTF; DNA: TGTGCCAGCAGTTACTCAGGTGGGGCCAACGTCCTGACTTTC
size: NA; V: TRBV6-5; D: NA; J: TRBJ1-1; CDR3: CASTHTDNTEAFF; DNA: TGTGCCAGCACCCATACAGATAACACTGAAGCTTTCTTT
size: once; V: TRBV18; D: NA; J: TRBJ2-7; CDR3: CASSPTDGYLSYEQYF; DNA: TGTGCCAGCTCACCAACAGACGGGTACCTCTCCTACGAGCAGTACTTC
size: NA; V: TRBV11-2; D: NA; J: TRBJ2-3; CDR3: CASSVTDTQYF; DNA: TGTGCCAGCAGCGTCACAGATACGCAGTATTTT
size: NA; V: TRBV5-1; D: NA; J: TRBJ2-1; CDR3: CASSFGGSYNEQFF; DNA: TGCGCCAGCAGCTTTGGGGGTTCCTACAATGAGCAGTTCTTC
size: NA; V: TRBV9; D: TRBD2; J: TRBJ2-1; CDR3: CASSVLAGGLVGFNEQFF; DNA: TGTGCCAGCAGCGTACTAGCGGGGGGTTTGGTCGGTTTCAATGAGCAGTTCTTC
size: NA; V: TRBV14; D: NA; J: TRBJ1-2; CDR3: CASSQDPGNYGYTF; DNA: TGTGCCAGCAGCCAAGATCCAGGGAACTATGGCTACACCTTC
size: NA; V: TRBV18; D: TRBD2; J: TRBJ2-1; CDR3: CASSPLAGEEDEQFF; DNA: TGTGCCAGCTCACCACTAGCGGGAGAGGAGGATGAGCAGTTCTTC
size: NA; V: TRBV6-5; D: NA; J: TRBJ2-3; CDR3: CATRLDGTDTQYF; DNA: TGTGCCACCCGGCTGGACGGCACAGATACGCAGTATTTT
size: once; V: TRBV6-5; D: NA; J: TRBJ1-3; CDR3: CASGQYSGNTIYF; DNA: TGTGCCAGCGGGCAGTACTCTGGAAACACCATATATTTT
size: NA; V: TRBV3-1/TRBV3-2; D: NA; J: TRBJ2-3; CDR3: CASSPQPGDTQYF; DNA: TGTGCCAGCAGCCCCCAACCAGGGGATACGCAGTATTTT
size: NA; V: TRBV7-2; D: TRBD2; J: TRBJ2-2; CDR3: CASSREASGGTGELFF; DNA: TGTGCCAGCAGTCGGGAGGCTAGCGGGGGGACCGGGGAGCTGTTTTTT
size: NA; V: TRBV5-1; D: TRBD2; J: TRBJ2-2; CDR3: CASQGLAGVTGELFF; DNA: TGCGCCAGCCAGGGGCTAGCGGGAGTAACCGGGGAGCTGTTTTTT
size: NA; V: TRBV2; D: NA; J: TRBJ1-6; CDR3: CASSHETPVPHF; DNA: TGTGCCAGCAGTCACGAGACGCCCGTGCCCCACTTT
size: NA; V: TRBV10-1; D: NA; J: TRBJ1-6; CDR3: CASGGGMGNSPLHF; DNA: TGCGCCAGCGGGGGGGGAATGGGCAATTCACCCCTCCACTTT
size: NA; V: TRBV6-5; D: NA; J: TRBJ1-6; CDR3: CASKGRLGNSPLHF; DNA: TGTGCCAGCAAGGGCAGACTAGGGAATTCACCCCTCCACTTT
size: NA; V: TRBV6-5; D: NA; J: TRBJ1-2; CDR3: CASSLDRYGYTF; DNA: TGTGCCAGCAGCCTCGACCGATATGGCTACACCTTC
size: once; V: TRBV7-2; D: NA; J: TRBJ2-7; CDR3: CASSPTSYEQYF; DNA: TGTGCCAGCAGCCCAACCTCCTACGAGCAGTACTTC
size: NA; V: TRBV9; D: TRBD2; J: TRBJ2-1; CDR3: CASSVGLKGDNEQFF; DNA: TGTGCCAGCAGCGTGGGACTAAAAGGTGACAATGAGCAGTTCTTC
size: NA; V: TRBV9; D: NA; J: TRBJ2-2; CDR3: CASSVGINGELFF; DNA: TGTGCCAGCAGCGTAGGGATAAACGGGGAGCTGTTTTTT
size: NA; V: TRBV7-3; D: NA; J: TRBJ1-1; CDR3: CASSLTPGIEAFF; DNA: TGTGCCAGCAGCTTAACACCCGGGATAGAAGCTTTCTTT
size: NA; V: TRBV20-1; D: NA; J: TRBJ2-3; CDR3: CSASPGSTDTQYF; DNA: TGCAGTGCTAGTCCCGGGAGCACAGATACGCAGTATTTT
size: NA; V: TRBV11-2; D: TRBD2; J: TRBJ2-3; CDR3: CASSLTSGATDTQYF; DNA: TGTGCCAGCAGCTTAACTAGCGGGGCCACAGATACGCAGTATTTT